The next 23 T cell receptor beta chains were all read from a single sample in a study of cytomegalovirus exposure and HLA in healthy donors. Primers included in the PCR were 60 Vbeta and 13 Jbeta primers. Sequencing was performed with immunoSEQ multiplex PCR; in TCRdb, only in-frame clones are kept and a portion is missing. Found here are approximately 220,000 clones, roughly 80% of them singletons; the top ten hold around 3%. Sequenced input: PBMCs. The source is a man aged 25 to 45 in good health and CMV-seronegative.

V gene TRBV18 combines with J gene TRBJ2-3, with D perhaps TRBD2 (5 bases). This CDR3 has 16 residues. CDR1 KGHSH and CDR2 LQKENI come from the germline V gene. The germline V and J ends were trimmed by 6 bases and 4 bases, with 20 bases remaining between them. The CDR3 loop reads CASSAGRLRSADTQYF. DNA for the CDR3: TGTGCCAGCTCGGCTGGACGGTTGCGTAGCGCAGATACGCAGTATTTT.

The CDR3 sequence is CASSSRTREYNEQFF. The CDR3 region has the DNA TGTGCCAGCAGTAGTCGGACCCGGGAGTACAATGAGCAGTTCTTC. This sequence joins TRBV28 and TRBJ2-1, with TRBD2 as a possible D gene (6 bases). The V end was cut by 5 bases, the J end by 4 bases, with 15 bases between. The CDR3 is made up of 15 amino acids. Germline CDR1 MDHEN, CDR2 SYDVKM. Variable domain in full (rest from reference TRBV28 and TRBJ2-1): DVKVTQSSRYLVKRTGEKVFLECVQDMDHENMFWYRQDPGLGLRLIYFSYDVKMKEKGDIPEGYSVSREKKERFSLILESASTNQTSMYLCASSSRTREYNEQFFGPGTRLTVL.

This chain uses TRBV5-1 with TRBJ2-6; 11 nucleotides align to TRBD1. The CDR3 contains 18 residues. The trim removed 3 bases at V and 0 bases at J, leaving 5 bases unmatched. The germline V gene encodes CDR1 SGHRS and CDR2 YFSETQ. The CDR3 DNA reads TGCGCCAGCAGCTCGGGACAGGGGGTGAACTCTGGGGCCAACGTCCTGACTTTC. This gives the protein CASSSGQGVNSGANVLTF.

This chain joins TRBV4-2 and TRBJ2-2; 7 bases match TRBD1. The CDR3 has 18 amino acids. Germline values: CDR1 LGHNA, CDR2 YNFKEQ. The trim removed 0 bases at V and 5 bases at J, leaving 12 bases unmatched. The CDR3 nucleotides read TGTGCCAGCAGCCAAGAGAACGAGAGACAGGGTTGGACCGGGGAGCTGTTTTTT. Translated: CASSQENERQGWTGELFF.

CDR3 DNA: TGTGCCAGCACCGTAATCGACAGGGCTTTTGGAAACACCATATATTTT. Translation gives CASTVIDRAFGNTIYF. The chain employs TRBV6-6 and TRBJ1-3; 7 bases are shared with TRBD1. With 7 bases clipped from V and 3 bases from J, the junction kept 12 bases outside the gene matches. Germline CDR1 and CDR2: MNHNY and SVGAGI (reference sequence). The CDR3 is 16 amino acids.

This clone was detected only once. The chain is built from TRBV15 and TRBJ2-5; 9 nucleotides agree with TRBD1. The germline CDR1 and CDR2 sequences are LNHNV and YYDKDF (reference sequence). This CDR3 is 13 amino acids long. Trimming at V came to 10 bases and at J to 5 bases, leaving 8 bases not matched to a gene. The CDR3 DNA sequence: TGTGCCAGCGGTACAGGGGGCATGGAGACCCAGTACTTC. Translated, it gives CASGTGGMETQYF.

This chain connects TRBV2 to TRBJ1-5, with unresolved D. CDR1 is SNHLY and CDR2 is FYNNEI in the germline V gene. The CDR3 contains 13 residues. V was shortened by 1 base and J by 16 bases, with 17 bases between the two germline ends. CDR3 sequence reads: CASSEVKWASFHF. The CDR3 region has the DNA TGTGCCAGCAGTGAAGTCAAATGGGCCTCATTCCATTTT.

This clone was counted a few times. CDR3 in DNA: TGCGCCAGCAGCTTGGCCGCAGGTCAGGAAGAGACCCAGTACTTC. Its translation: CASSLAAGQEETQYF. This sequence joins TRBV5-1 and TRBJ2-5, with no clear D. This CDR3 has 15 amino acids. Germline values: CDR1 SGHRS, CDR2 YFSETQ. The V end lost 0 bases, the J end lost 3 bases, and 12 bases lay between the germline ends. The full variable domain, rest sourced from reference TRBV5-1 and TRBJ2-5, is KAGVTQTPRYLIKTRGQQVTLSCSPISGHRSVSWYQQTPGQGLQFLFEYFSETQRNKGNFPGRFSGRQFSNSRSEMNVSTLELGDSALYLCASSLAAGQEETQYFGPGTRLLVL.

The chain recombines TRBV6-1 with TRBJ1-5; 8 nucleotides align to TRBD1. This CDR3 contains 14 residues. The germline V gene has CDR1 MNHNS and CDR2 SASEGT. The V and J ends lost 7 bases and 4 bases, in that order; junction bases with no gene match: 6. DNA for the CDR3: TGTGCCAGCAAAGGGACAGGTACAAATCAGCCCCAGCATTTT. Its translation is CASKGTGTNQPQHF.

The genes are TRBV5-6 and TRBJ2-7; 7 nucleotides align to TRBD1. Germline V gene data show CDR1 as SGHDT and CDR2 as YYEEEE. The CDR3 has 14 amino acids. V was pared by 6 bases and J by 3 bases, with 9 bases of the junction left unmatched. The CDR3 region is CASTSGDSNYEQYF. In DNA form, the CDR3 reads TGTGCCAGCACCTCAGGGGACAGCAACTACGAGCAGTACTTC.

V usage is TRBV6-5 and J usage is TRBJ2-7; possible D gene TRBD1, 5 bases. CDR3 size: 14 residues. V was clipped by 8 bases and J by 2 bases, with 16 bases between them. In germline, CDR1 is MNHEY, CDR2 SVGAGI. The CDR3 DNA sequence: TGTGCCAGCCAACTTAAGACAGAGACCTACGAGCAGTACTTC. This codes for CASQLKTETYEQYF.

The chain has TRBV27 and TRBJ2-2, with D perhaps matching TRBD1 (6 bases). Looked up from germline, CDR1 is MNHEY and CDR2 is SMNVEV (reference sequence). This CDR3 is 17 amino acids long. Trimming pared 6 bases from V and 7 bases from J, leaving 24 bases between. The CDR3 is CASSPSDVQGKLGELFF. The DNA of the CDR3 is TGTGCCAGCAGCCCCTCCGATGTACAGGGAAAGCTCGGGGAGCTGTTTTTT.

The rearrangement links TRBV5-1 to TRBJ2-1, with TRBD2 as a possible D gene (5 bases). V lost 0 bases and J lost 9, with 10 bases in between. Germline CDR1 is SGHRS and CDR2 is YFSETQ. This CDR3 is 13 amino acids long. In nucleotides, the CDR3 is TGCGCCAGCAGCTTGGCGAGGGAGAGTGAGCAGTTCTTC. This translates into CASSLARESEQFF.

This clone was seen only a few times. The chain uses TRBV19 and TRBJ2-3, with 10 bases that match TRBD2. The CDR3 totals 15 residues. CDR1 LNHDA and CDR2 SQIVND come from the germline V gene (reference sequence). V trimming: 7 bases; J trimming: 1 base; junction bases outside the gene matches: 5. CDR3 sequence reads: CASTNLAGGTDTQYF. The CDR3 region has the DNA TGTGCCAGTACCAACCTAGCGGGGGGCACAGATACGCAGTATTTT. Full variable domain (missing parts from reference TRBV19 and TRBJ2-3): DGGITQSPKYLFRKEGQNVTLSCEQNLNHDAMYWYRQDPGQGLRLIYYSQIVNDFQKGDIAEGYSVSREKKESFPLTVTSAQKNPTAFYLCASTNLAGGTDTQYFGPGTRLTVL.

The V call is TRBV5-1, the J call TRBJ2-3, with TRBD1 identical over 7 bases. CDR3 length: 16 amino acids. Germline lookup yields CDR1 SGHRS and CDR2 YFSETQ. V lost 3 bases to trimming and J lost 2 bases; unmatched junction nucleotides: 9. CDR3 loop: CASSSLTGTITDTQYF. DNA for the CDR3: TGCGCCAGCAGCTCCCTGACAGGGACCATCACAGATACGCAGTATTTT.

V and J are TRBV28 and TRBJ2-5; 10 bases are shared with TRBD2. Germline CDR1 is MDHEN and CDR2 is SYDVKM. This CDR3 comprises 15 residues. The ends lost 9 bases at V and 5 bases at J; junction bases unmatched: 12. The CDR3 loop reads CARGGSGGAWETQYF. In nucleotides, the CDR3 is TGTGCCAGAGGAGGCAGCGGGGGGGCGTGGGAGACCCAGTACTTC.

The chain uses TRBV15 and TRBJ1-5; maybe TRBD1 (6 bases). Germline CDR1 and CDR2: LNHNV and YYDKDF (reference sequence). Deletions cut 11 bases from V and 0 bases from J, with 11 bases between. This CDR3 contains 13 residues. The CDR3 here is CASSGDSNQPQHF. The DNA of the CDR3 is TGTGCCTCCTCAGGGGATAGCAATCAGCCCCAGCATTTT.

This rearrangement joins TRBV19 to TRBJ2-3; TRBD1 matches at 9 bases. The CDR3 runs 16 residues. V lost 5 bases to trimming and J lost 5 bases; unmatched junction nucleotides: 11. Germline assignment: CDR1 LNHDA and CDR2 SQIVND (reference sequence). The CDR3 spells CASSPGDREEKDTQYF. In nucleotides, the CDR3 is TGTGCCAGTAGTCCGGGGGACAGGGAGGAGAAAGATACGCAGTATTTT.

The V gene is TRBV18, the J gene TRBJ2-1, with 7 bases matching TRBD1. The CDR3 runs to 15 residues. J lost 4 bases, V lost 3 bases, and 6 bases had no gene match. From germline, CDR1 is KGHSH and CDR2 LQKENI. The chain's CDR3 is CASSPDRVAYNEQFF. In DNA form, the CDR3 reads TGTGCCAGCTCACCCGACAGGGTGGCGTACAATGAGCAGTTCTTC.

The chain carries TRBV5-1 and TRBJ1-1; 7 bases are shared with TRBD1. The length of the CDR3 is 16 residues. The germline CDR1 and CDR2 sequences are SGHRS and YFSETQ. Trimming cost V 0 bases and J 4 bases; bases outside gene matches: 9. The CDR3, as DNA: TGCGCCAGCAGCTTGGGAGGCGACAGGGTTCGCACTGAAGCTTTCTTT. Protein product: CASSLGGDRVRTEAFF. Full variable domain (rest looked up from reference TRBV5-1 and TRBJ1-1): KAGVTQTPRYLIKTRGQQVTLSCSPISGHRSVSWYQQTPGQGLQFLFEYFSETQRNKGNFPGRFSGRQFSNSRSEMNVSTLELGDSALYLCASSLGGDRVRTEAFFGQGTRLTVV.

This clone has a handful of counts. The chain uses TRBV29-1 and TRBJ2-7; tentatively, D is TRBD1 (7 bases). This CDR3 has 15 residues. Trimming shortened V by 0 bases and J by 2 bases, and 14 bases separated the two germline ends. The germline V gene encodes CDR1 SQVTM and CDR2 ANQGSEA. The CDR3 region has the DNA TGCAGCGTTGAAGATCTGGAGGGGGCGGCCTACGAGCAGTACTTC. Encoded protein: CSVEDLEGAAYEQYF.

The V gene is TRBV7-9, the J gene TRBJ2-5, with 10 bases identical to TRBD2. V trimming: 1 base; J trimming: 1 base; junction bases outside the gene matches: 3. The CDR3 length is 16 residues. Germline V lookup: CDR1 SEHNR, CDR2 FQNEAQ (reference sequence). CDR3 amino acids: CASSLGLAGAQETQYF. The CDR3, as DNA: TGTGCCAGCAGCTTAGGGCTAGCGGGGGCCCAAGAGACCCAGTACTTC.

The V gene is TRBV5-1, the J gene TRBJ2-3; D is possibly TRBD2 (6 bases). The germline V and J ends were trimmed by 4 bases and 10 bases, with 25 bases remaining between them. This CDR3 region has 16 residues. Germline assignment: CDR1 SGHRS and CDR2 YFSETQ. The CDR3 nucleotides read TGCGCCAGCAGCAGACTAGGAGGAACCGCCAGCGAAGCGCAGTATTTT. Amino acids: CASSRLGGTASEAQYF.